The source of this TCR beta chain is a study of cytomegalovirus exposure and HLA in healthy donors. Background on the study: A subsequent analysis stated that the approximately 110 validation repertoires were run on the same platform as the roughly 670 first-cohort repertoires.

Sequenced by immunoSEQ multiplex PCR; TCRdb stores in-frame clones only, minus some. This table holds about 110,000 clones, about nine tenths found once. About this clone: Its antigen is not known.

Study-wide points: That first-cohort TCR clusters tended to co-occur in the approximately 110 validation repertoires was found in a later analysis. While the bulk of TCR sequences proved rare, some public TCRs turned up in many donors.

V shed 4 bases and J 4 bases; nucleotides not matched to a gene: 5. CDR1 and CDR2 from the germline V gene are SGHTA and FQGNSA. The CDR3 consists of 15 residues. Sequenced material: PBMCs. The chain carries TRBV7-2 and TRBJ1-3, with TRBD1 identical over 9 bases. This receptor was taken from a woman younger than 30 in good health and CMV-seronegative. This CDR3 reads CASSYDRGAGNTIYF. CDR3 DNA: TGTGCCAGCAGCTACGACAGGGGGGCAGGAAACACCATATATTTT.